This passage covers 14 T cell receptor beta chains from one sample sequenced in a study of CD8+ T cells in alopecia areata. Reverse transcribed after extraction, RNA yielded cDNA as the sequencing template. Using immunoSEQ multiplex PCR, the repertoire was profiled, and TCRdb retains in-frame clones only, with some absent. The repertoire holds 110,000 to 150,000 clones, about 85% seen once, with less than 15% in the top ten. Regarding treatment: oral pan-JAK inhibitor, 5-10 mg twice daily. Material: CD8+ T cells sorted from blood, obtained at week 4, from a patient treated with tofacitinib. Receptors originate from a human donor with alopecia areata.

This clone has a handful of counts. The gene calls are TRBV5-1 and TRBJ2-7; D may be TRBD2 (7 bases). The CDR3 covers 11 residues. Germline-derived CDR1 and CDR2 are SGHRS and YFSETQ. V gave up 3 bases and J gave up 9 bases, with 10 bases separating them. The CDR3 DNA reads TGCGCCAGCAGCTCGGGGGGCTGGCAGTACTTC. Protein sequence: CASSSGGWQYF.

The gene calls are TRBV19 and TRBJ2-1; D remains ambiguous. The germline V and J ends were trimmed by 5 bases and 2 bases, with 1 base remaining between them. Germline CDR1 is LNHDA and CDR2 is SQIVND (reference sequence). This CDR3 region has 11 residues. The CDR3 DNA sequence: TGTGCCAGTAGTGCCTACAATGAGCAGTTCTTC. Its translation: CASSAYNEQFF. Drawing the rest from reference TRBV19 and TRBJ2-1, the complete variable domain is DGGITQSPKYLFRKEGQNVTLSCEQNLNHDAMYWYRQDPGQGLRLIYYSQIVNDFQKGDIAEGYSVSREKKESFPLTVTSAQKNPTAFYLCASSAYNEQFFGPGTRLTVL.

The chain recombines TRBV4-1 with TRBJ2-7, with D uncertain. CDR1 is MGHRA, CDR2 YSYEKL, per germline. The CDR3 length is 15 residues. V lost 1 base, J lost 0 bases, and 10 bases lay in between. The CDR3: CASSQVLGTSYEQYF. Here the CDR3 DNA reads TGCGCCAGCAGCCAAGTTCTGGGAACCTCCTACGAGCAGTACTTC.

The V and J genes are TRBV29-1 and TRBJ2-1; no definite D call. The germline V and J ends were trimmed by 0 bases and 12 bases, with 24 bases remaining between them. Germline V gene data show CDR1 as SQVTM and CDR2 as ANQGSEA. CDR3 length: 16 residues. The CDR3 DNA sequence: TGCAGCGTTGAAGATGAGGCTTTCTTTGGGGTTGATTCGCAGTTCTTC. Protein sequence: CSVEDEAFFGVDSQFF.

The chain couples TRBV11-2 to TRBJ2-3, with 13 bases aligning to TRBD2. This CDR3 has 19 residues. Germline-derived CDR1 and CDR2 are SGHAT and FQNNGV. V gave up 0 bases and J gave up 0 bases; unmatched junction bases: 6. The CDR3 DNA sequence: TGTGCCAGCAGCTTAGATGGACTAGCGGGGGTGCAAAGCACAGATACGCAGTATTTT. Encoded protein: CASSLDGLAGVQSTDTQYF. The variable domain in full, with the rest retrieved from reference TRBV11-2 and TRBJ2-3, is EAGVAQSPRYKIIEKRQSVAFWCNPISGHATLYWYQQILGQGPKLLIQFQNNGVVDDSQLPKDRFSAERLKGVDSTLKIQPAKLEDSAVYLCASSLDGLAGVQSTDTQYFGPGTRLTVL.

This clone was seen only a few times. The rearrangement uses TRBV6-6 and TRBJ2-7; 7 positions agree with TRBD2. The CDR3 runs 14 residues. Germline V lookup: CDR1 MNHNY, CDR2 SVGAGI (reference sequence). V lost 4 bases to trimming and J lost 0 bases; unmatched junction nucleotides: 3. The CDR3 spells CASSSSGSSYEQYF. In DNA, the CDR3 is TGTGCCAGCAGTTCTAGCGGTAGCTCCTACGAGCAGTACTTC.

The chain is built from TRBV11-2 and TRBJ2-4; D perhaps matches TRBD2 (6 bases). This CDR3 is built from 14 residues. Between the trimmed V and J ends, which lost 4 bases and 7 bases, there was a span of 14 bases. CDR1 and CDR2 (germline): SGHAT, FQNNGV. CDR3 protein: CASSSTGTANIQYF. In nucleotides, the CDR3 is TGTGCCAGCAGCTCTACCGGGACTGCGAACATTCAGTACTTC. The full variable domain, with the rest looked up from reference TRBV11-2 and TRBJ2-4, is EAGVAQSPRYKIIEKRQSVAFWCNPISGHATLYWYQQILGQGPKLLIQFQNNGVVDDSQLPKDRFSAERLKGVDSTLKIQPAKLEDSAVYLCASSSTGTANIQYFGAGTRLSVL.

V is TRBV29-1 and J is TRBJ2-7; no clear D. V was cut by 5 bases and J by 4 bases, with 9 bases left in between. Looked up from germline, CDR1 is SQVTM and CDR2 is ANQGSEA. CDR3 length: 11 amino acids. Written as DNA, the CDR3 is TGCAGCGTTTTCTCCGGGTACGAGCAGTACTTC. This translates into CSVFSGYEQYF.

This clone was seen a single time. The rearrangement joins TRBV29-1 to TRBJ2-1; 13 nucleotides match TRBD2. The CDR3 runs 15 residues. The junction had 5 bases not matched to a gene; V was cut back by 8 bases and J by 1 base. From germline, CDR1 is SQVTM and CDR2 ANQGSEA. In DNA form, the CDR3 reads TGCAGCATCAAGGGACTAGCGGGATCCTACAATGAGCAGTTCTTC. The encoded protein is CSIKGLAGSYNEQFF.

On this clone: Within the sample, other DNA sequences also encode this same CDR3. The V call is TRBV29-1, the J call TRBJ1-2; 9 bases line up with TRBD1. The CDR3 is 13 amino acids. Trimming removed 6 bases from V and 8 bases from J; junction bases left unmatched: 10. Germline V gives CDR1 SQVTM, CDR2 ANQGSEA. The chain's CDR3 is CSVDLGQGQGYTF. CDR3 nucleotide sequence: TGCAGCGTCGACCTCGGACAGGGGCAGGGCTACACCTTC.

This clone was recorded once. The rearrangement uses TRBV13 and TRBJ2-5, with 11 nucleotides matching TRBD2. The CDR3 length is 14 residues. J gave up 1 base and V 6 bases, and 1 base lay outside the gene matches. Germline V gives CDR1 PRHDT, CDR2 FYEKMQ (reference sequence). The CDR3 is CASRLAGGQETQYF. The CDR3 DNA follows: TGTGCCAGCAGGCTAGCGGGAGGCCAAGAGACCCAGTACTTC.

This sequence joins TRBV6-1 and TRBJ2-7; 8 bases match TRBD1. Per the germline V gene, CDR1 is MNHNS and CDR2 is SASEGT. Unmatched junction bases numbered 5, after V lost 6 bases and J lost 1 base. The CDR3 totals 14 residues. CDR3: CASRDQGASYEQYF. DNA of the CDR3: TGTGCCAGCAGGGACCAGGGGGCATCCTACGAGCAGTACTTC.

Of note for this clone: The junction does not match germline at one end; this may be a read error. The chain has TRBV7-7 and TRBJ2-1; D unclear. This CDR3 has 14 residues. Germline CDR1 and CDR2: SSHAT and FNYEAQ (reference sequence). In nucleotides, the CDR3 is TGTGCTAGCAGCTTACGGGCGAGAGATCGTGTGCAGTTCTTC. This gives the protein CASSLRARDRVQFF. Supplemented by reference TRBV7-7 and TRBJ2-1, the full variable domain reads GAGVSQSPRYKVTKRGQDVTLRCDPISSHATLYWYQQALGQGPEFLTYFNYEAQPDKSGLPSDRFSAERPEGSISTLTIQRTEQRDSAMYRCASSLRARDRVQFFGPGTRLTVL.

CDR3 sequence: CASSFGAGEPGANVLTF. CDR3 DNA sequence: TGTGCCAGCAGCTTTGGCGCAGGGGAGCCAGGGGCCAACGTCCTGACTTTC. This sequence joins TRBV7-2 and TRBJ2-6; a weak D match, TRBD1 (6 bases). Germline CDR1 and CDR2: SGHTA and FQGNSA. V lost 3 bases, J lost 4 bases, and 16 bases lay in between. The CDR3 is 17 residues long.